The 8 T cell receptor beta chains below come from one sample, sequenced in a study of beta chain features in type 1 diabetes. Expressed TCRB transcripts were sequenced because the isolated RNA had all been reverse transcribed beforehand. Here immunoSEQ multiplex PCR was the method, and the copy in TCRdb shows in-frame clones only, minus some. The sample consists of roughly 130,000 clones, about 9.2% of them appearing once. Source material: central memory CD4+ T cells from blood. The receptors shown here come from a man aged 18 to 35 in good health.

The chain uses TRBV7-2 and TRBJ2-7; 7 bases map to TRBD1. With V trimmed by 6 bases and J by 7 bases, 15 bases remained unmatched. Germline loops: CDR1 SGHTA, CDR2 FQGNSA. This CDR3 is built from 15 residues. In DNA, the CDR3 is TGTGCCAGCAGTCCCACGTGGGGACAGTCGCGTGAGCAGTACTTC. It yields the protein CASSPTWGQSREQYF.

The genes are TRBV15 and TRBJ2-5, with D maybe TRBD1 (5 bases). The CDR3 length is 14 residues. Between the trimmed V and J ends, which lost 1 base and 4 bases, there was a span of 10 bases. Germline V CDR1 and CDR2: LNHNV, YYDKDF (reference sequence). DNA of the CDR3: TGTGCCACCAGCAGAGTCGGGCAGGGAGAGACCCAGTACTTC. It is translated as CATSRVGQGETQYF. Full variable domain (missing parts from reference TRBV15 and TRBJ2-5): DAMVIQNPRYQVTQFGKPVTLSCSQTLNHNVMYWYQQKSSQAPKLLFHYYDKDFNNEADTPDNFQSRRPNTSFCFLDIRSPGLGDTAMYLCATSRVGQGETQYFGPGTRLLVL.

This chain connects TRBV19 to TRBJ2-3, with 7 nucleotides matching TRBD1. The CDR3 covers 15 residues. The germline V gene encodes CDR1 LNHDA and CDR2 SQIVND (reference sequence). Unmatched junction bases numbered 2, after V lost 2 bases and J lost 0 bases. CDR3 sequence (DNA): TGTGCCAGTAGTATAAGGGACAGAAGCACAGATACGCAGTATTTT. It specifies CASSIRDRSTDTQYF. Based on the CDR3 plus reference TRBV19 and TRBJ2-3, the full variable domain is DGGITQSPKYLFRKEGQNVTLSCEQNLNHDAMYWYRQDPGQGLRLIYYSQIVNDFQKGDIAEGYSVSREKKESFPLTVTSAQKNPTAFYLCASSIRDRSTDTQYFGPGTRLTVL.

The chain links TRBV29-1 to TRBJ1-1; D remains unclear. The CDR3 spans 10 residues. Between the trimmed V and J ends, which lost 8 bases and 2 bases, there was a span of 6 bases. Germline-derived CDR1 and CDR2 are SQVTM and ANQGSEA. In DNA, the CDR3 is TGCAGCTCTACTAACACTGAAGCTTTCTTT. Translated: CSSTNTEAFF.

CDR3 DNA: TGTGCCAGCAGTTTAGGGGGGGCGGGTGGCGAGCAGTACTTC. Its protein product is CASSLGGAGGEQYF. The J gene is TRBJ2-7, the V gene TRBV28; D is possibly TRBD2 (7 bases). The CDR3 length is 14 residues. The V gene's germline CDR1 is MDHEN and CDR2 SYDVKM. The germline V and J ends were trimmed by 2 bases and 6 bases, with 14 bases remaining between them.

This clone was counted only a few times. J is TRBJ2-7 and V is TRBV10-2; TRBD2 agrees at 7 bases. There are 14 residues in the CDR3. Germline V gene lookup returns CDR1 WSHSY and CDR2 SAAADI. V was clipped by 2 bases and J by 2 bases; unmatched bases: 3. CDR3 in DNA: TGCGCCAGCAGTGAGAGGGGACTAACCTACGAGCAGTACTTC. It translates to CASSERGLTYEQYF.

This CDR3 is CASSLYASGGAKNIQYF. CDR3 coding DNA: TGTGCCAGCAGCTTATACGCTAGCGGGGGGGCCAAAAACATTCAGTACTTC. The J gene is TRBJ2-4, the V gene TRBV7-3; the match to TRBD2 covers 11 bases. V shed 2 bases, J shed 1 base, and the junction held 4 bases outside the gene matches. The V gene's germline CDR1 is SGHTA and CDR2 FQGTGA. CDR3 length equals 17 residues.

The chain uses TRBV7-2 and TRBJ1-2, with D perhaps TRBD1 (5 bases). Germline V CDR1 and CDR2: SGHTA, FQGNSA. The CDR3 totals 16 residues. V was cut by 5 bases and J by 2 bases, with 18 bases left in between. The CDR3 here is CASSPTGGGINYGYTF. The CDR3 DNA reads TGTGCCAGCAGCCCTACGGGGGGGGGTATAAACTATGGCTACACCTTC.